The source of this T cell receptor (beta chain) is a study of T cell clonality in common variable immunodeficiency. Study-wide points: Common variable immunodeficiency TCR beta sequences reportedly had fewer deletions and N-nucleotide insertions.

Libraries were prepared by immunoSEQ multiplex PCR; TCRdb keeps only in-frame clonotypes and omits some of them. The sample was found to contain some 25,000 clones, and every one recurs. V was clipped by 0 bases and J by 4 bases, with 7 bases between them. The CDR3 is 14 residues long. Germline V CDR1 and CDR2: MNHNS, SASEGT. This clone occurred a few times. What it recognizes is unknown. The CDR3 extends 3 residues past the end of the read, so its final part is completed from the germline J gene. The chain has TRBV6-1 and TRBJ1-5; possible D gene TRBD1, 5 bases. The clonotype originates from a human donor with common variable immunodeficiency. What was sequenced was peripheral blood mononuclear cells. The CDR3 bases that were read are TGTGCCAGCAGTGAAGCCAGGGTAAATCAGCCC. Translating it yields CASSEARVNQP. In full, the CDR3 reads CASSEARVNQPQHF.